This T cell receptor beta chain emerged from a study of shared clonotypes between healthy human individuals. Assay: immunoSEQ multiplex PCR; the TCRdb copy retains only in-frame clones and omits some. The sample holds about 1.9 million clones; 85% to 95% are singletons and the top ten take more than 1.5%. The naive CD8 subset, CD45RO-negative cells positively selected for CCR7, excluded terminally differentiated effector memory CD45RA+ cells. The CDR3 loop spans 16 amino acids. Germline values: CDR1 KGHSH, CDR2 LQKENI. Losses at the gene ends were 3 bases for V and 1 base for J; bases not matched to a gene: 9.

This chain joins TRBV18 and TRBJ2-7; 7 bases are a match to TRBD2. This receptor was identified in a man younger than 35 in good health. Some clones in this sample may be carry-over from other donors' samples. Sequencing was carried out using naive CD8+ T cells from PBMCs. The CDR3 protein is CASSPARAAGSYEQYF. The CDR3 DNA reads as TGTGCCAGCTCACCGGCCCGCGCAGCGGGATCCTACGAGCAGTACTTC. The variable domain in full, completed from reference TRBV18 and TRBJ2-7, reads NAGVMQNPRHLVRRRGQEARLRCSPMKGHSHVYWYRQLPEEGLKFMVYLQKENIIDESGMPKERFSAEFPKEGPSILRIQQVVRGDSAAYFCASSPARAAGSYEQYFGPGTRLTVT.